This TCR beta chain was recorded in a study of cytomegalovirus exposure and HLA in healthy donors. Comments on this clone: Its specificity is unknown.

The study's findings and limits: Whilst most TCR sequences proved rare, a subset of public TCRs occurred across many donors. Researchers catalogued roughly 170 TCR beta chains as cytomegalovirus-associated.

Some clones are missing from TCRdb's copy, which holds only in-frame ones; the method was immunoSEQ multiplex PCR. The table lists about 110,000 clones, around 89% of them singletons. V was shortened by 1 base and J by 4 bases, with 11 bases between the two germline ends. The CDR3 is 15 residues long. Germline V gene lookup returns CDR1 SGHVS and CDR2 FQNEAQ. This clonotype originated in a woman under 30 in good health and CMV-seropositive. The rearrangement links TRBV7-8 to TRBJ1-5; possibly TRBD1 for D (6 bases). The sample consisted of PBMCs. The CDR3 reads CASSLGGTFNQPQHF. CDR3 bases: TGTGCCAGCAGCTTAGGGGGGACATTTAATCAGCCCCAGCATTTT.